The text below deals with one T cell receptor (beta chain). This sample stems from a study of blood T cell repertoires in COVID-19. Repertoires were generated with immunoSEQ multiplex PCR, while TCRdb's copy carries only in-frame clones and drops some. The sample consists of about 96,000 clones, around nine tenths of them appearing once. CDR1 SGHNT and CDR2 YENEEA come from the germline V gene. The CDR3 runs to 15 residues. V lost 0 bases and J 2 bases, leaving 10 bases between the germline ends. Sequencing was performed on peripheral blood. The chain recombines TRBV11-3 with TRBJ1-2; D is ambiguous. The receptor was derived from a human donor with COVID-19, enrolled during active disease. The donor label of this sample is uncertain. The CDR3 is CASSLEEGRNYGYTF. DNA of the CDR3: TGTGCCAGCAGCTTAGAAGAGGGTCGGAACTATGGCTACACCTTC.